What follows are 6 T cell receptor beta chains derived from one specimen sequenced in a study of cytomegalovirus exposure and HLA in healthy donors. Data came from immunoSEQ multiplex PCR; TCRdb stores just in-frame clones and leaves some out. In the table there are over 90,000 clones, approximately 94% of which are singletons. Specimen: PBMCs. Source of these receptors: a woman younger than 35 in good health and CMV-seronegative.

The rearrangement uses TRBV27 and TRBJ2-7, with 7 bases matching TRBD2. CDR1 is MNHEY, CDR2 SMNVEV, per germline (reference sequence). The CDR3 is 15 residues long. The trim removed 5 bases at V and 4 bases at J, leaving 11 bases unmatched. The CDR3 reads CASSTYLAGAYEQYF. CDR3 DNA: TGTGCCAGCAGTACTTATTTGGCGGGAGCTTACGAGCAGTACTTC.

J is TRBJ1-1 and V is TRBV27; 8 bases fit TRBD1. The CDR3 sequence is 15 residues long. V lost 3 bases, J lost 1 base, and 4 bases stayed unmatched. Per the germline V gene, CDR1 is MNHEY and CDR2 is SMNVEV (reference sequence). The CDR3 is CASSLGTGTNTEAFF. CDR3 nucleotide sequence: TGTGCCAGCAGTTTGGGGACAGGAACGAACACTGAAGCTTTCTTT.

The rearrangement joins TRBV14 to TRBJ2-7; 9 bases are a match to TRBD2. Trimming took 3 bases from V and 6 from J; bases not matched to a gene: 9. Germline V lookup: CDR1 SGHDN, CDR2 FVKESK. The CDR3 extends over 15 amino acids. DNA of the CDR3: TGTGCCAGCAGCCACGGGACTAGCCCACTACGCGAGCAGTACTTC. Translating it yields CASSHGTSPLREQYF.

The chain has TRBV28 and TRBJ1-1, with D possibly matching TRBD1 (5 bases). The length of the CDR3 is 16 residues. The germline gives CDR1 MDHEN, CDR2 SYDVKM. V was shortened by 1 base and J by 0 bases, with 12 bases between the two germline ends. This CDR3 is CASSLFTGVMNTEAFF. Written as DNA, the CDR3 is TGTGCCAGCAGTTTATTCACAGGAGTCATGAACACTGAAGCTTTCTTT. The full variable domain, completed using reference TRBV28 and TRBJ1-1, is DVKVTQSSRYLVKRTGEKVFLECVQDMDHENMFWYRQDPGLGLRLIYFSYDVKMKEKGDIPEGYSVSREKKERFSLILESASTNQTSMYLCASSLFTGVMNTEAFFGQGTRLTVV.

The CDR3 DNA reads TGTGCCAGCAGGGGGGACAGGGTCTATGGCTACACCTTC. It encodes CASRGDRVYGYTF. The V and J genes are TRBV27 and TRBJ1-2, with TRBD1 identical over 9 bases. Looked up from germline, CDR1 is MNHEY and CDR2 is SMNVEV (reference sequence). Trimming cost V 6 bases and J 4 bases; bases outside gene matches: 3. The CDR3 length is 13 residues.

The rearrangement links TRBV30 to TRBJ1-6, with D perhaps matching TRBD1 (5 bases). Germline CDR1 and CDR2: GTSNPN and SVGIG (reference sequence). V was cut by 2 bases and J by 9 bases, with 8 bases left in between. CDR3 size: 12 residues. The CDR3 protein is CAWSWGGSPLHF. The CDR3 DNA follows: TGTGCCTGGAGTTGGGGGGGTTCACCCCTCCACTTT.